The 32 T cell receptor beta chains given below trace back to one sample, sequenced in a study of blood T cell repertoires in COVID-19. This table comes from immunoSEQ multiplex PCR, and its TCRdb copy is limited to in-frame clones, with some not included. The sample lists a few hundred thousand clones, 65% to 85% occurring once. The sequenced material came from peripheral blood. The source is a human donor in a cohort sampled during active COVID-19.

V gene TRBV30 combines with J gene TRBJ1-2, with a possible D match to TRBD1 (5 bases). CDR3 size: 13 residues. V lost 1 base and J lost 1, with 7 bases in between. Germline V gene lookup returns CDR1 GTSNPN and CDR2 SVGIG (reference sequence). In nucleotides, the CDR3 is TGTGCCTGGAGTGCGGGGGTTAACTATGGCTACACCTTC. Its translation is CAWSAGVNYGYTF.

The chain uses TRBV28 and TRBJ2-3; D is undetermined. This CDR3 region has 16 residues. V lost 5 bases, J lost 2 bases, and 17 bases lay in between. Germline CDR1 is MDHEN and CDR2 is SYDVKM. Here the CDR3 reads CASSPTKTFLTDTQYF. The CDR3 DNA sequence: TGTGCCAGCAGTCCTACTAAGACGTTCCTCACAGATACGCAGTATTTT.

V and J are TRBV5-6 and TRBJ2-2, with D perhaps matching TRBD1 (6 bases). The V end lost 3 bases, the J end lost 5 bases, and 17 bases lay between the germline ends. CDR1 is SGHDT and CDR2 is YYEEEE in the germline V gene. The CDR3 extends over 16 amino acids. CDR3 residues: CASSSYRAGRTGELFF. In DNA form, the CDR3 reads TGTGCCAGCAGCTCCTACAGGGCAGGTAGAACCGGGGAGCTGTTTTTT.

The CDR3 DNA reads as TGTGCCAGCAGCTTTACAGGGGGCTACGAGCAGTACTTC. Its translation is CASSFTGGYEQYF. The chain has TRBV7-2 and TRBJ2-7; 8 nucleotides match TRBD1. The CDR3 consists of 13 residues. After removal of 3 bases from V and 3 bases from J, the junction contained 1 base not matched to a gene. CDR1 is SGHTA and CDR2 is FQGNSA in the germline V gene.

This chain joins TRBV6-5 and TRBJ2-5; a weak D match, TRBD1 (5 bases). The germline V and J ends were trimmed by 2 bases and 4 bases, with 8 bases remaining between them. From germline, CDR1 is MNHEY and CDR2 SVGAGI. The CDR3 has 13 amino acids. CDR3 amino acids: CASSYDRAETQYF. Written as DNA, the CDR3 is TGTGCCAGCAGTTACGACAGAGCAGAGACCCAGTACTTC.

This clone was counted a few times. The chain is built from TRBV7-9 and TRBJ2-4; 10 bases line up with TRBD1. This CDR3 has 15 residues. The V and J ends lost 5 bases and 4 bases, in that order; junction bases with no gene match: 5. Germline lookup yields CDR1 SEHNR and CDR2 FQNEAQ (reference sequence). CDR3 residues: CASSAPGQGKNIQYF. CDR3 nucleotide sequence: TGTGCCAGCAGCGCTCCGGGACAGGGGAAAAACATTCAGTACTTC.

CDR3 coding DNA: TGTGCCAGCAGTTTCCTGGACAGGAAAGAGACCCAGTACTTC. It specifies CASSFLDRKETQYF. The chain joins TRBV28 to TRBJ2-5, with 7 bases matching TRBD1. The CDR3 contains 14 residues. Germline CDR1 is MDHEN and CDR2 is SYDVKM. J gave up 3 bases and V 3 bases, and 4 bases lay outside the gene matches.

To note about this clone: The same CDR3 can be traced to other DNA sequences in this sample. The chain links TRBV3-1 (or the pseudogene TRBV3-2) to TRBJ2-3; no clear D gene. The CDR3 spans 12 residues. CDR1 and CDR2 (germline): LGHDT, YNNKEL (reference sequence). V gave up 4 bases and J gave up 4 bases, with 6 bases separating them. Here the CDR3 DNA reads TGTGCCAGCAGCCCAGGCGCAGATACGCAGTATTTT. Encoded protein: CASSPGADTQYF.

This CDR3 is CAISADYGYTF. The CDR3, as DNA: TGTGCCATCAGTGCAGACTATGGCTACACCTTC. The chain joins TRBV10-3 to TRBJ1-2, with no clear D. The germline gives CDR1 ENHRY, CDR2 SYGVKD. The V gene lost 4 bases and the J gene lost 3 bases, with 3 bases spanning the gap. The CDR3 sequence is 11 residues long.

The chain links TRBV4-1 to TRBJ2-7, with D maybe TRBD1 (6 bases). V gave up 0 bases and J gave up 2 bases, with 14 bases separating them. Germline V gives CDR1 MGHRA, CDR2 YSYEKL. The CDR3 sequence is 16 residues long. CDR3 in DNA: TGCGCCAGCAGCCAAGATCTACGACAGGAGGCCTACGAGCAGTACTTC. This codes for CASSQDLRQEAYEQYF.

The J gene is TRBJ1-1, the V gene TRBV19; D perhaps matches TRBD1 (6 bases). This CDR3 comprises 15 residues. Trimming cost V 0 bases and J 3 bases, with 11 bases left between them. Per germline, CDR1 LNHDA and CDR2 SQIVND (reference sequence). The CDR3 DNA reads TGTGCCAGTAGTATAGATTCCCGGACAGACACTGAAGCTTTCTTT. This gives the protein CASSIDSRTDTEAFF.

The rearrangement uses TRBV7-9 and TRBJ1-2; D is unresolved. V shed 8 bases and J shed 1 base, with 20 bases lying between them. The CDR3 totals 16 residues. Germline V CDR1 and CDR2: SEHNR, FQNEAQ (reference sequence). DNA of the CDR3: TGTGCCAGCGCTACGGCAACTGCGGTTTATAACTATGGCTACACCTTC. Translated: CASATATAVYNYGYTF.

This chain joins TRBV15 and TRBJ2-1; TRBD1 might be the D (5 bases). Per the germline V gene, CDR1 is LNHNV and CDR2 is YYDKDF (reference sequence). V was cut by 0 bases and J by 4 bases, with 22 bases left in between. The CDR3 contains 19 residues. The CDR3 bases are TGTGCCACCAGCAGAGATCCAGGGTCACGGCCTAGTGTATACAATGAGCAGTTCTTC. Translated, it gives CATSRDPGSRPSVYNEQFF.

In nucleotides, the CDR3 is TGTGCCAGCAGCCAGTTTGATACTCTGCGGGGGACTGAAGCTTTCTTT. This translates into CASSQFDTLRGTEAFF. This chain connects TRBV4-2 to TRBJ1-1, with D possibly matching TRBD1 (5 bases). Germline V gives CDR1 LGHNA, CDR2 YNFKEQ. V was pared by 3 bases and J by 5 bases, with 19 bases between. The CDR3 runs 16 residues.

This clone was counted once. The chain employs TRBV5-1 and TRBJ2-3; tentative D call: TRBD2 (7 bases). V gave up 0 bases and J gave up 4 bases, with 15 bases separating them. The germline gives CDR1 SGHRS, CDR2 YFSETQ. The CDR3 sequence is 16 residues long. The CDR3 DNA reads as TGCGCCAGCAGCTTGGCAGACGGGGGGCGGGCAGATACGCAGTATTTT. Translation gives CASSLADGGRADTQYF.

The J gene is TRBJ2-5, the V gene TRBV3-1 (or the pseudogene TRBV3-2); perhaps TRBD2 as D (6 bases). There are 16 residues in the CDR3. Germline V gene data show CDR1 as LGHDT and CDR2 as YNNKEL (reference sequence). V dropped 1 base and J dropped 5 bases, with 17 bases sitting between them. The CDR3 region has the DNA TGTGCCAGCAGCCAAGCTGGGACTCCCAGAGGGGAGACCCAGTACTTC. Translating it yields CASSQAGTPRGETQYF.

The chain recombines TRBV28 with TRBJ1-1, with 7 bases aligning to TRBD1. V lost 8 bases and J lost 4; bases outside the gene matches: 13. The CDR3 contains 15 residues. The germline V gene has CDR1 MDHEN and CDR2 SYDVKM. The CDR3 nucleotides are TGTGCCAGCTCTCTTCTGCAACAGGGGTTCACTGAAGCTTTCTTT. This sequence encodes CASSLLQQGFTEAFF.

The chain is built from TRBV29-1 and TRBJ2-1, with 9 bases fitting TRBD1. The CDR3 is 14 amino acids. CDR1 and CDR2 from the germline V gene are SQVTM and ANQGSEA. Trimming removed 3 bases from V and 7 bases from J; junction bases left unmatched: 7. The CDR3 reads CSVELGQGANEQFF. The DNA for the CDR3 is TGCAGCGTTGAGCTGGGACAGGGTGCGAATGAGCAGTTCTTC.

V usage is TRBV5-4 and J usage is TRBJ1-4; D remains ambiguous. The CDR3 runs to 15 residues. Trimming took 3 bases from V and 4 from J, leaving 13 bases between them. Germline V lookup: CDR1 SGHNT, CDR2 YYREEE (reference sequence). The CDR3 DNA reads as TGTGCCAGCAGCTCCCGGGCTCGGGGTAATGAAAAACTGTTTTTT. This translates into CASSSRARGNEKLFF. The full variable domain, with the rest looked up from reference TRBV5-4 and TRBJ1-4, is ETGVTQSPTHLIKTRGQQVTLRCSSQSGHNTVSWYQQALGQGPQFIFQYYREEENGRGNFPPRFSGLQFPNYSSELNVNALELDDSALYLCASSSRARGNEKLFFGSGTQLSVL.

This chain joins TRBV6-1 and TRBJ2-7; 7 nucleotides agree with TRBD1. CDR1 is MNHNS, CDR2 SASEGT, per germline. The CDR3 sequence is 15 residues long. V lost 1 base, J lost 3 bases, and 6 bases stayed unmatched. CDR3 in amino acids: CASSEDWTGDYEQYF. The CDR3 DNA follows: TGTGCCAGCAGTGAAGACTGGACAGGAGACTACGAGCAGTACTTC.

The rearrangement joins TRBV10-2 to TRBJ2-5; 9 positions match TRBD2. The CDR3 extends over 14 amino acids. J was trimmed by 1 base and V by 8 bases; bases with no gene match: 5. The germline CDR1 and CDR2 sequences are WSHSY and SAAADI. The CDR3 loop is CASGVSGSQETQYF. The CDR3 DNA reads TGCGCCAGCGGTGTTAGCGGGAGCCAAGAGACCCAGTACTTC.

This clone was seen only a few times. CDR3 loop: CATSTGRVAGANVLTF. CDR3 in DNA: TGTGCCACCAGCACGGGCAGGGTGGCTGGGGCCAACGTCCTGACTTTC. The chain recombines TRBV15 with TRBJ2-6, with D maybe TRBD1 (5 bases). The CDR3 totals 16 residues. Germline V gene data show CDR1 as LNHNV and CDR2 as YYDKDF (reference sequence). With 4 bases removed from V and 2 bases from J, the gap between germline ends came to 12 bases.

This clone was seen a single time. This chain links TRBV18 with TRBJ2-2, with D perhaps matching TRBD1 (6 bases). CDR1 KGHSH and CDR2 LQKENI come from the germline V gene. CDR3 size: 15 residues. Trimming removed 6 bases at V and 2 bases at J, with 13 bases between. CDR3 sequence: CASSLDSRNTGELFF. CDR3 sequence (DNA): TGTGCCAGCTCCCTGGACAGTCGAAACACCGGGGAGCTGTTTTTT.

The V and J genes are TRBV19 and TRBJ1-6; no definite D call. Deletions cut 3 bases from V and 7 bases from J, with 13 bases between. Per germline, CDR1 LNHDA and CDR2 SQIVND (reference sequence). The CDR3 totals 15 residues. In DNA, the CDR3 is TGTGCCAGTAGTATCGCAGGAGGGCTAAATTCACCCCTCCACTTT. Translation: CASSIAGGLNSPLHF.

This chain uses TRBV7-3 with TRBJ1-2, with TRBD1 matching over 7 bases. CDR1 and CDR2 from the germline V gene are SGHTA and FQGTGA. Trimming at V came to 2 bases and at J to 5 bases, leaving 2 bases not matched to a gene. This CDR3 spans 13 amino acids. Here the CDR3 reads CASSLSTGYGYTF. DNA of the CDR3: TGTGCCAGCAGCTTATCGACAGGGTATGGCTACACCTTC.

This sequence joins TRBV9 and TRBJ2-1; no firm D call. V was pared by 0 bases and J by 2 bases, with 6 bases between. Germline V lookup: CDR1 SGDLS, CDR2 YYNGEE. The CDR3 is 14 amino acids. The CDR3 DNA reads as TGTGCCAGCAGCGTAGCTCCTACCTACAATGAGCAGTTCTTC. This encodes CASSVAPTYNEQFF.

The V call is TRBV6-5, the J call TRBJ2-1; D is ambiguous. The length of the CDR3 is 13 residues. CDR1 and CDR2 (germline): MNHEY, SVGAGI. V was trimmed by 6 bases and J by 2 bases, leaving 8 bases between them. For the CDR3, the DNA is TGTGCCAGCAGACCAGAGGCCTACAATGAGCAGTTCTTC. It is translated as CASRPEAYNEQFF.

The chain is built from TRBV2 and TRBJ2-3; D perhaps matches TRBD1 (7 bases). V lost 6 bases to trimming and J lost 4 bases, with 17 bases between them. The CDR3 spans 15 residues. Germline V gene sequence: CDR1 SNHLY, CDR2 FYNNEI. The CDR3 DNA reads TGTGCCAGCAGGGGGACAGTCACGGGGGCAGATACGCAGTATTTT. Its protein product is CASRGTVTGADTQYF.

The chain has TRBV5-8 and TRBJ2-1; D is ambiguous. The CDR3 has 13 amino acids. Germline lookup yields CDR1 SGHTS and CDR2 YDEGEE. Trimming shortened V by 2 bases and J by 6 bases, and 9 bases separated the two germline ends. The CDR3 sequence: CASSLAIGNEQFF. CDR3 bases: TGTGCCAGCAGCTTAGCTATCGGCAATGAGCAGTTCTTC.

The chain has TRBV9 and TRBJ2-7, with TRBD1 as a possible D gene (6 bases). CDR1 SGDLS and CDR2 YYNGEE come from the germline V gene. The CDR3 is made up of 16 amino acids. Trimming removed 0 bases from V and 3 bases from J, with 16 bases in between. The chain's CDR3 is CASSVDPGQSLYEQYF. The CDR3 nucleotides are TGTGCCAGCAGCGTAGACCCTGGACAGAGCCTCTACGAGCAGTACTTC.

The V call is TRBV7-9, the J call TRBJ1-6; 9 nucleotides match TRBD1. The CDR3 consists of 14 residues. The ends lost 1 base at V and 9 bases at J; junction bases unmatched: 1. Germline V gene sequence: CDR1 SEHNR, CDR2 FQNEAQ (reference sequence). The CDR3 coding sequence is TGTGCCAGCAGCTTAGGGACAGGGGTTTCACCCCTCCACTTT. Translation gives CASSLGTGVSPLHF.

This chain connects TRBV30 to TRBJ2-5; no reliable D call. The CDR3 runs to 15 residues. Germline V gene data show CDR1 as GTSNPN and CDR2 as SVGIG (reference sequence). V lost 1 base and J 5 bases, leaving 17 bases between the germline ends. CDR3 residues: CAWSGRGVDRETQYF. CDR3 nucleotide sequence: TGTGCCTGGAGTGGGCGAGGCGTCGATCGTGAGACCCAGTACTTC.